This TCR beta chain was retrieved from a study of shared clonotypes between healthy human individuals. Worth noting for this clone: Its target is unknown.

The CDR3 totals 14 residues. The germline V gene has CDR1 SGHTA and CDR2 FQGNSA. V shed 5 bases, J shed 4 bases, and the junction held 6 bases outside the gene matches. In the original analysis: Filtering differed, since immunoSEQ gave only junction sequences and no quality scores. Sequenced by immunoSEQ multiplex PCR; TCRdb stores in-frame clones only, minus some. The V and J calls and clone size were taken over from that table, and D and trimming were inferred from the DNA. The sample lists around 980,000 clones, 70% to 80% seen once, with under 0.8% in the top ten. General study results and limits: An anticipated effect of sequencing depth on clonotype sharing among donors was recognized.

This sequence joins TRBV7-2 and TRBJ1-2; 8 positions agree with TRBD1. What was sequenced was memory CD4+ T cells from PBMCs. The subset is: CD45RA-negative fraction. The receptor was derived from a man between 18 and 29 years old in good health. Some clones in this sample may be carry-over from other donors' samples. The chain's CDR3 is CASSRRQGSYGYTF. Here the CDR3 DNA reads TGTGCCAGCAGCCGTAGACAGGGGAGCTATGGCTACACCTTC.